The present T cell receptor beta chain was sequenced within a study of T cell clonality in common variable immunodeficiency. Points from the study as a whole: Common variable immunodeficiency TCR beta sequences reportedly had fewer deletions and N-nucleotide insertions.

Germline CDR1 reads KGHSH; CDR2 reads LQKENI. CDR3 length: 15 amino acids. The V and J ends lost 1 base and 3 bases respectively, with 10 bases between them. This clone appeared a few times. Antigen: not known. Read data end 3 residues before the CDR3 end; the end is taken from the germline J gene. The protocol was immunoSEQ multiplex PCR, while the TCRdb copy is restricted to in-frame clones and leaves out a portion. The sample holds tens of thousands of clones, and no clone turns up only once. The sample was peripheral blood mononuclear cells. This chain connects TRBV18 to TRBJ1-5, with no clear D. The TCR sequence derives from a human donor with common variable immunodeficiency. The part of the CDR3 DNA that was read is TGTGCCAGCTCACCACAGACGGGGAACAATCAGCCC. Encoded protein: CASSPQTGNNQP. The whole CDR3 region reads CASSPQTGNNQPQHF.